The 15 T cell receptor beta chains given below trace back to one sample, sequenced in a study of cytomegalovirus exposure and HLA in healthy donors. Use of 60 Vbeta and 13 Jbeta primers characterized the PCR. Assay used: immunoSEQ multiplex PCR; TCRdb lists only in-frame clones, some missing. This table holds over 100,000 clones, 50% to 70% found once. Sequencing input: PBMCs. Source of these receptors: a human donor in good health.

The chain combines TRBV7-9 with TRBJ2-7, with D hard to call. This CDR3 region has 15 residues. V dropped 4 bases and J dropped 0 bases, with 13 bases sitting between them. Germline assignment: CDR1 SEHNR and CDR2 FQNEAQ (reference sequence). In DNA form, the CDR3 reads TGTGCCAGCAGCTCATCACAAACGGGCTCCTACGAGCAGTACTTC. Translated, it gives CASSSSQTGSYEQYF. Complete variable domain (other parts from reference TRBV7-9 and TRBJ2-7): DTGVSQNPRHKITKRGQNVTFRCDPISEHNRLYWYRQTLGQGPEFLTYFQNEAQLEKSRLLSDRFSAERPKGSFSTLEIQRTEQGDSAMYLCASSSSQTGSYEQYFGPGTRLTVT.

This clone was seen a handful of times. The CDR3 reads CASSQDMFSPLHF. The CDR3 nucleotides are TGTGCCAGCAGCCAAGACATGTTTTCACCCCTCCACTTT. This chain links TRBV14 with TRBJ1-6; D is unresolved. Trimming cost V 0 bases and J 9 bases, with 6 bases left between them. The germline V gene has CDR1 SGHDN and CDR2 FVKESK. The CDR3 length is 13 residues.

This chain links TRBV5-1 with TRBJ2-1; tentative D call: TRBD2 (5 bases). V gave up 8 bases and J gave up 0 bases, with 9 bases separating them. This CDR3 is 13 amino acids long. In germline, CDR1 is SGHRS, CDR2 YFSETQ. The CDR3 here is CASEGSSYNEQFF. Here the CDR3 DNA reads TGCGCCAGTGAGGGTAGCTCCTACAATGAGCAGTTCTTC.

The table lists this clone with a few counts. V is TRBV7-6 and J is TRBJ1-3; D unresolved. The CDR3 runs 18 residues. Germline lookup yields CDR1 SGHVS and CDR2 FNYEAQ. Trimming took off 2 bases at V and 2 bases at J, with 19 bases between the two ends. The CDR3 protein is CASSLSSSGPIAGNTIYF. The CDR3 region has the DNA TGTGCCAGCAGCTTATCTTCTAGCGGACCGATCGCTGGAAACACCATATATTTT.

This clone is medium-sized within its sample. The gene calls are TRBV10-3 and TRBJ2-2; D perhaps matches TRBD2 (6 bases). Germline CDR1 and CDR2: ENHRY and SYGVKD. The length of the CDR3 is 15 residues. V lost 7 bases, J lost 4 bases, and 16 bases lay in between. CDR3: CAITSGGASTGELFF. CDR3 DNA sequence: TGTGCCATCACCTCCGGGGGAGCGAGCACCGGGGAGCTGTTTTTT.

This clone was detected only once. The chain couples TRBV6-1 to TRBJ2-1, with 9 nucleotides matching TRBD1. The CDR3 is 15 amino acids. The trim removed 2 bases at V and 9 bases at J, leaving 8 bases unmatched. Germline CDR1 MNHNS, CDR2 SASEGT. DNA for the CDR3: TGTGCCAGCAGTGAAAGACAGGGGGGGAGGGTTGAGCAGTTCTTC. Translated: CASSERQGGRVEQFF.

The chain couples TRBV9 to TRBJ1-1; 11 bases fit TRBD1. Germline V gene lookup returns CDR1 SGDLS and CDR2 YYNGEE. V shed 3 bases, J shed 10 bases, and the junction held 2 bases outside the gene matches. The length of the CDR3 is 12 residues. The DNA of the CDR3 is TGTGCCAGCAGCGCAGGACAGGGGGCAGCTTTCTTT. Protein: CASSAGQGAAFF. Full variable domain (remainder filled in from reference TRBV9 and TRBJ1-1): DSGVTQTPKHLITATGQRVTLRCSPRSGDLSVYWYQQSLDQGLQFLIQYYNGEERAKGNILERFSAQQFPDLHSELNLSSLELGDSALYFCASSAGQGAAFFGQGTRLTVV.

The V and J genes are TRBV19 and TRBJ2-2, with 10 bases identical to TRBD2. Trimming removed 7 bases from V and 0 bases from J; junction bases left unmatched: 8. There are 17 residues in the CDR3. In germline, CDR1 is LNHDA, CDR2 SQIVND (reference sequence). The CDR3 DNA sequence: TGTGCCAGTATTAGTAGCGGGAGGCTCGCGAACACCGGGGAGCTGTTTTTT. The encoded protein is CASISSGRLANTGELFF.

This chain connects TRBV23-1 to TRBJ2-3, with D perhaps matching TRBD1 (5 bases). Being an ORF, TRBV23-1 has a function that is uncertain. Trimming cost V 7 bases and J 5 bases, with 13 bases left between them. The CDR3 length is 13 residues. The CDR3 DNA reads as TGCGCCAGCATGCTAGGGGAAATAGATACGCAGTATTTT. Amino acid sequence: CASMLGEIDTQYF.

The chain joins TRBV7-9 to TRBJ2-7, with D possibly being TRBD1 (7 bases). V was shortened by 7 bases and J by 6 bases, with 22 bases between the two germline ends. The germline gives CDR1 SEHNR, CDR2 FQNEAQ (reference sequence). CDR3 length equals 15 residues. The CDR3 here is CASTEGGRGSGEQYF. The CDR3 DNA reads TGTGCCAGCACTGAGGGGGGCAGGGGGTCCGGCGAGCAGTACTTC. Together with reference TRBV7-9 and TRBJ2-7, the CDR3 gives the full variable domain: DTGVSQNPRHKITKRGQNVTFRCDPISEHNRLYWYRQTLGQGPEFLTYFQNEAQLEKSRLLSDRFSAERPKGSFSTLEIQRTEQGDSAMYLCASTEGGRGSGEQYFGPGTRLTVT.

This sequence joins TRBV2 and TRBJ2-7; unclear D gene. The CDR3 is 12 residues long. The V and J ends lost 4 bases and 3 bases respectively, with 7 bases between them. Germline CDR1 SNHLY, CDR2 FYNNEI. For the CDR3, the DNA is TGTGCCAGCAGTGTGAGGAGCTACGAGCAGTACTTC. As protein: CASSVRSYEQYF.

The chain uses TRBV11-2 and TRBJ2-7; possibly TRBD1 for D (5 bases). The V gene's germline CDR1 is SGHAT and CDR2 FQNNGV. CDR3 length: 15 residues. Trimming left V 3 bases short and J 4 bases short, with 16 bases between. DNA of the CDR3: TGTGCCAGCAGCTTCACCGACAGTCCCAGGTACGAGCAGTACTTC. It encodes CASSFTDSPRYEQYF.

The chain recombines TRBV28 with TRBJ1-2; unclear D gene. V was pared by 7 bases and J by 14 bases, with 29 bases between. CDR1 is MDHEN and CDR2 is SYDVKM in the germline V gene. This CDR3 region has 15 residues. CDR3 protein: CASTPAGADTMAGTF. CDR3 nucleotide sequence: TGTGCCAGCACCCCGGCGGGCGCGGATACTATGGCTGGGACCTTC.

This clone appeared a few times. The rearrangement uses TRBV6-1 and TRBJ2-2, with D uncertain. The CDR3 is 15 residues long. V gave up 4 bases and J gave up 2 bases, with 11 bases separating them. Germline V gene data show CDR1 as MNHNS and CDR2 as SASEGT. CDR3 in DNA: TGTGCCAGCAGTGGGCAGAAAATTAACACCGGGGAGCTGTTTTTT. Its translation: CASSGQKINTGELFF.

The chain has TRBV7-2 and TRBJ2-1; a weak D match, TRBD2 (5 bases). V lost 6 bases to trimming and J lost 3 bases, with 15 bases between them. The germline gives CDR1 SGHTA, CDR2 FQGNSA. The CDR3 contains 15 residues. The chain's CDR3 is CASSPGYGDYNEQFF. CDR3 bases: TGTGCCAGCAGTCCTGGATACGGGGACTACAATGAGCAGTTCTTC. The variable domain in full, with the rest retrieved from reference TRBV7-2 and TRBJ2-1, is GAGVSQSPSNKVTEKGKDVELRCDPISGHTALYWYRQSLGQGLEFLIYFQGNSAPDKSGLPSDRFSAERTGGSVSTLTIQRTQQEDSAVYLCASSPGYGDYNEQFFGPGTRLTVL.